A selection of T cell receptor beta chains follows, all from one sample in a study of human T cells and chemical hapten exposure. TCRdb analysed the RACE reads with MiXCR anew, one entry per CDR3 protein. The sample shows 150,000 to 200,000 distinct CDR3 sequences, around 25% of them seen only once. Sequencing used whole blood, obtained in connection with sensitization to the hapten diphenylcyclopropenone (DPC). These receptors all stem from a woman in her forties with alopecia areata. Some clones in this sample may be carry-over from other donors' samples. CDR3s include the opening cysteine and the closing phenylalanine or tryptophan. The D gene is left open where the match is weak. Clone size is not always given. Where it is, it says once, few, many or a class for expanded clones.

j_call d_call v_call clone_size cdr3_aa cdr3_nt
TRBJ1-2 TRBD1 TRBV7-2 few CASTADRGLGYTF TGTGCCAGCACCGCGGACAGGGGGCTTGGCTACACCTTC
TRBJ2-5 TRBD1 TRBV7-6 NA CASSLGTGVETQYF TGTGCCAGCAGCTTAGGAACAGGGGTGGAGACCCAGTACTTC
TRBJ1-2 NA TRBV12-3/TRBV12-4 NA CASSATNYGYTF TGTGCCAGCAGTGCAACTAACTATGGCTACACCTTC
TRBJ1-1 NA TRBV7-9 few CASSLGGVEAFF TGTGCCAGCAGCTTAGGTGGAGTAGAAGCTTTCTTT
TRBJ2-3 TRBD2 TRBV7-3 NA CASSLAGGRTDTQYF TGTGCCAGCAGTCTAGCGGGAGGGCGAACAGATACGCAGTATTTT
TRBJ1-5 NA TRBV28 NA CASSLSGFGNQPQHF TGTGCCAGCAGTTTATCAGGGTTCGGCAATCAGCCCCAGCATTTT
TRBJ2-3 TRBD1 TRBV7-2 NA CASTWDRSTDTQYF TGTGCCAGCACCTGGGACAGGAGCACAGATACGCAGTATTTT
TRBJ1-1 NA TRBV7-8 NA CASSEQGGGTEAFF TGTGCCAGCAGCGAACAGGGTGGGGGGACTGAAGCTTTCTTT
TRBJ2-5 NA TRBV5-1 NA CASSPQPGHQETQYF TGCGCCAGCAGCCCGCAGCCGGGACACCAAGAGACCCAGTACTTC
TRBJ1-4 NA TRBV10-3 NA CAISETAGANEKLFF TGTGCCATCAGTGAAACGGCAGGAGCTAATGAAAAACTGTTTTTT
TRBJ2-1 NA TRBV7-2 NA CASLDGNYNEQFF TGTGCCAGCCTGGACGGGAACTACAATGAGCAGTTCTTC
TRBJ2-5 TRBD2 TRBV7-2 NA CASSRGRGEQETQYF TGTGCCAGCAGCCGCGGGCGGGGGGAGCAAGAGACCCAGTACTTC
TRBJ2-3 NA TRBV7-2 NA CASSLAPRDTQYF TGTGCCAGCAGCTTAGCCCCCAGGGATACGCAGTATTTT